This T cell receptor (beta chain) came from a study of cytomegalovirus exposure and HLA in healthy donors. Study background: Caucasian-associated ancestry cluster membership applied to approximately 84% of 398 genotyped donors. Study-level points and caveats: Cytomegalovirus association was assigned to some 160 TCR beta chains. Compared with the roughly 700-donor mean, an Asian-associated ancestry cluster reportedly had fewer N-insertions, according to a later analysis.

Primers: 60 Vbeta forward and 13 Jbeta reverse. TCRdb's copy holds only in-frame clones and misses some; the assay was immunoSEQ multiplex PCR. The repertoire includes 150,000 to 200,000 clones, around 75% of them detected once, and roughly 1.9% sits in the top ten. For this clone: Antigen unknown.

The CDR3 consists of 15 residues. J lost 2 bases, V lost 6 bases, and 10 bases had no gene match. Looked up from germline, CDR1 is MNHNS and CDR2 is SASEGT. This TCR came from a woman aged 30 to 39 in good health and CMV-seronegative. The chain carries TRBV6-1 and TRBJ2-7, with 7 bases fitting TRBD1. Sequencing was done on a sample of PBMCs. The CDR3 loop reads CASSFGWDSPYEQYF. In DNA form, the CDR3 reads TGTGCCAGCAGCTTTGGGTGGGACAGCCCCTACGAGCAGTACTTC.